This TCR beta chain was recovered during a study of CD8 T cells in Susac syndrome. About 0.5 to 1 ug RNA was reverse transcribed with random hexamers. An immunoSEQ multiplex PCR generated amplified TCR beta CDR3 products spanning 54 Vbeta and 13 Jbeta. One entry per CDR3 protein, called by TCRdb with MiXCR from the immunoSEQ multiplex PCR reads. Of 73,000 or so distinct CDR3 sequences detected, approximately 94% appear once; the ten largest clones hold approximately 0.38%. Peripheral blood CD8+ and CD4+ T cells were profiled by TCR beta sequencing. The authors negatively isolated CD8+ and CD4+ T cells and FACS-enriched TEMRA cells. Sequenced sample: CD8+ T cells from PBMCs. The sequence was obtained from a human donor with multiple sclerosis.

Here the CDR3 reads CASSEWLAAGTGELFF. The CDR3 region has the DNA TGTGCCAGCAGTGAGTGGCTAGCGGCGGGGACCGGGGAGCTGTTTTTT. The chain has TRBV6-1 and TRBJ2-2, with 7 bases fitting TRBD2. Trimming took 3 bases from V and 5 from J; bases not matched to a gene: 9. CDR3 length: 16 amino acids. Germline CDR1 is MNHNS and CDR2 is SASEGT.